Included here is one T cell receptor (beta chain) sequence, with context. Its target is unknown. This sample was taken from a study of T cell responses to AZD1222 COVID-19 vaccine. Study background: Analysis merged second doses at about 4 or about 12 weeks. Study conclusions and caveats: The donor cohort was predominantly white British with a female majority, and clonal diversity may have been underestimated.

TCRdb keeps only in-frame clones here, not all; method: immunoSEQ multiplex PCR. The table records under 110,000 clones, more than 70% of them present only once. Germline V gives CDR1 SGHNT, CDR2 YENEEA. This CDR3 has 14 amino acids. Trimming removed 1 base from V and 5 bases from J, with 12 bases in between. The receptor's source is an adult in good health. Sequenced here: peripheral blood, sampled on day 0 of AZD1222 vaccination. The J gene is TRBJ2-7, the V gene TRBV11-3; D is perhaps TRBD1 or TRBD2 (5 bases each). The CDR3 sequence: CASSLAGPPHEQYF. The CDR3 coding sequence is TGTGCCAGCAGCTTAGCGGGACCGCCCCACGAGCAGTACTTC.